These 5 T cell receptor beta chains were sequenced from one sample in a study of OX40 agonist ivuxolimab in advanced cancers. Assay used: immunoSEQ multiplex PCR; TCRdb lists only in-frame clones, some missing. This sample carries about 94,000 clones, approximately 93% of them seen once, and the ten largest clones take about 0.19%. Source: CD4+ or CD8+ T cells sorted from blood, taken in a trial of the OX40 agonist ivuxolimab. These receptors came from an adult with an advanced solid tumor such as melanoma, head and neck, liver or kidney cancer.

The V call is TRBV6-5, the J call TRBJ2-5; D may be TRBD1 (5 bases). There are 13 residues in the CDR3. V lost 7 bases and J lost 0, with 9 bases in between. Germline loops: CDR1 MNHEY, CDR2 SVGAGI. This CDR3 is CASNGQNQETQYF. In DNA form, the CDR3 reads TGTGCCAGCAACGGACAAAACCAAGAGACCCAGTACTTC.

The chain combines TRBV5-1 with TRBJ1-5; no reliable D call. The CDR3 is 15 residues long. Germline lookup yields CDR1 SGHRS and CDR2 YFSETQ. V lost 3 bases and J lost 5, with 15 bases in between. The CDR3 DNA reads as TGCGCCAGCAGCTCGGATCGGACCGAATATCAGCCCCAGCATTTT. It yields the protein CASSSDRTEYQPQHF.

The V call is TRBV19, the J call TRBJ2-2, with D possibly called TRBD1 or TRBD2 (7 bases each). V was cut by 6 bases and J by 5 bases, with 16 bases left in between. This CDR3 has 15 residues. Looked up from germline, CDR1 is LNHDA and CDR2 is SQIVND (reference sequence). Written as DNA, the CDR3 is TGTGCCAGTAGGGTACAGGGGCGGGGGACCGGGGAGCTGTTTTTT. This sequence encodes CASRVQGRGTGELFF.

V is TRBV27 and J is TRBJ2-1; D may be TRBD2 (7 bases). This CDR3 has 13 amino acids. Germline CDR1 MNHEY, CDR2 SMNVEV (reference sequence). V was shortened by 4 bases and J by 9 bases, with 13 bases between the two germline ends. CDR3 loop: CASSSQGGAEQFF. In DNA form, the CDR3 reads TGTGCCAGCAGTTCACAGGGAGGGGCTGAGCAGTTCTTC.

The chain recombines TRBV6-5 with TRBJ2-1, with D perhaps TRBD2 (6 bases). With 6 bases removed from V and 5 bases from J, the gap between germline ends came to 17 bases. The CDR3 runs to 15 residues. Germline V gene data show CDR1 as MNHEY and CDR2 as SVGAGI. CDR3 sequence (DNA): TGTGCCAGCAGGGGACTTTCCGGTCTCCACAATGAGCAGTTCTTC. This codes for CASRGLSGLHNEQFF.